The 12 T cell receptor beta chains given below trace back to one sample, sequenced in a study of response to subunit inactivated influenza vaccine. TCRdb independently ran MiXCR on the RT-PCR reads; one entry per CDR3 protein. Among more than 450,000 distinct CDR3 sequences listed, approximately 11% were seen once. These data were likewise used in another study, on T cells expressing NK-cell markers. As that report states: 5'RACE template switching with UMIs generated TCR beta cDNA.

This specimen was PBMCs from blood, taken on the day of vaccination. These receptors were taken from a man aged 45-60 years who received an inactivated influenza vaccine.

This clonotype has more than one count but fewer than ten. The chain combines TRBV6-5 with TRBJ1-6; unclear D gene. Germline V gene lookup returns CDR1 MNHEY and CDR2 SVGAGI. The germline V and J ends were trimmed by 1 base and 7 bases, with 5 bases remaining between them. This CDR3 spans 13 amino acids. CDR3 protein: CASSYYVNSPLHF. The CDR3 DNA reads as TGTGCCAGCAGTTACTACGTGAATTCACCCCTCCACTTT.

This clonotype was recorded at least ten times. This rearrangement joins TRBV18 to TRBJ2-7; unclear D gene. V was trimmed by 0 bases and J by 0 bases, leaving 3 bases between them. CDR1 KGHSH and CDR2 LQKENI come from the germline V gene. The length of the CDR3 is 13 residues. CDR3 DNA: TGTGCCAGCTCACCACCTAGCTCCTACGAGCAGTACTTC. Protein: CASSPPSSYEQYF.

This clonotype was seen more than once but under ten times. This chain connects TRBV4-1 to TRBJ1-2; TRBD1 might be the D (6 bases). From germline, CDR1 is MGHRA and CDR2 YSYEKL. V was trimmed by 4 bases and J by 8 bases, leaving 14 bases between them. The CDR3 extends over 13 amino acids. DNA for the CDR3: TGCGCCAGCAGCCGCATAGTAGGGGGAGGCTACACCTTC. Its protein product is CASSRIVGGGYTF.

This rearrangement joins TRBV5-1 to TRBJ2-5; a weak D match, TRBD1 (6 bases). With 0 bases removed from V and 2 bases from J, the gap between germline ends came to 11 bases. Per germline, CDR1 SGHRS and CDR2 YFSETQ. The CDR3 totals 15 residues. CDR3 sequence (DNA): TGCGCCAGCAGCTTGGCCCTGGGGGCGCAAGAGACCCAGTACTTC. Translated: CASSLALGAQETQYF.

The chain has TRBV7-9 and TRBJ2-5; 8 bases are a match to TRBD1. After removal of 5 bases from V and 2 bases from J, the junction contained 4 bases not matched to a gene. There are 14 residues in the CDR3. Germline CDR1 and CDR2: SEHNR and FQNEAQ (reference sequence). DNA of the CDR3: TGTGCCAGCAGCCGGACAGGGAGACAAGAGACCCAGTACTTC. This sequence encodes CASSRTGRQETQYF.

This chain uses TRBV19 with TRBJ2-1, with a tentative D call TRBD1 (5 bases). The CDR3 loop spans 14 amino acids. Germline values: CDR1 LNHDA, CDR2 SQIVND (reference sequence). V lost 4 bases and J lost 9, with 16 bases in between. The CDR3 nucleotides are TGTGCCAGTAGTACAGGGCCCCCATCGCGTGAGCAGTTCTTC. Translated: CASSTGPPSREQFF.

This clonotype occurred a few times. The V gene is TRBV19, the J gene TRBJ2-7; D not resolved. Trimming took 5 bases from V and 6 from J, leaving 14 bases between them. The CDR3 has 13 residues. Germline lookup yields CDR1 LNHDA and CDR2 SQIVND (reference sequence). The CDR3 loop reads CASSVSRITEQYF. The CDR3 DNA sequence: TGTGCCAGTAGTGTCTCTAGAATCACCGAGCAGTACTTC.

This clonotype was counted at least ten times. CDR3 loop: CASSLEGQYAYF. CDR3 in DNA: TGTGCCAGCAGTTTAGAAGGACAGTATGCGTACTTC. The V gene is TRBV12-3 or TRBV12-4, the J gene TRBJ2-7; possible D gene TRBD1, 6 bases. V was shortened by 1 base and J by 12 bases, with 13 bases between the two germline ends. The CDR3 runs to 12 residues.

This clonotype was observed a handful of times. The chain links TRBV9 to TRBJ2-1; tentatively, D is TRBD2 (6 bases). Germline-derived CDR1 and CDR2 are SGDLS and YYNGEE. The CDR3 length is 13 residues. V dropped 5 bases and J dropped 8 bases, with 14 bases sitting between them. The DNA of the CDR3 is TGTGCCAGCAGGGGCCCGGGGGTGCATGAGCAGTTCTTC. Amino acid sequence: CASRGPGVHEQFF.

This chain connects TRBV7-3 to TRBJ2-7; 7 bases fit TRBD2. Trimming at V came to 2 bases and at J to 2 bases, leaving 6 bases not matched to a gene. CDR1 is SGHTA and CDR2 is FQGTGA in the germline V gene. The CDR3 runs to 15 residues. CDR3 sequence: CASSLVPSGAYEQYF. The CDR3 nucleotides read TGTGCCAGCAGCTTAGTGCCTAGCGGTGCCTACGAGCAGTACTTC.

This clonotype was counted a few times. The CDR3: CAISAPAGATTDTQYF. CDR3 nucleotide sequence: TGTGCCATCAGTGCCCCAGCGGGGGCGACCACAGATACGCAGTATTTT. The chain combines TRBV10-3 with TRBJ2-3, with 8 bases lining up with TRBD2. Trimming at V came to 4 bases and at J to 2 bases, leaving 8 bases not matched to a gene. Germline loops: CDR1 ENHRY, CDR2 SYGVKD. The CDR3 contains 16 residues.

This chain links TRBV15 with TRBJ2-7; either TRBD1 or TRBD2 may supply D (6 bases each). This CDR3 contains 15 residues. Germline V gene sequence: CDR1 LNHNV, CDR2 YYDKDF (reference sequence). The V end lost 0 bases, the J end lost 6 bases, and 15 bases lay between the germline ends. The CDR3 DNA is TGTGCCACCAGCAGAGATCGTCACGGAGGGGGCGAGCAGTACTTC. This encodes CATSRDRHGGGEQYF.